The clone carrying this T cell receptor beta chain was observed a single time. The target antigen is unknown. The entry originates in a study of T cell responses to AZD1222 COVID-19 vaccine. TCRdb's copy holds only in-frame clones and misses some; the assay was immunoSEQ multiplex PCR. The profile shows 90,000 to 120,000 clones, 90% to 95% of them singletons. General observations from the study: Dominant at 160-218 and 743-854, vaccine-associated CD4 TCRs also spanned spike. Two AZD1222 doses significantly raised spike-specific TCR breadth and depth over controls. Nearly half of unique spike-specific TCRs reportedly avoided B.1.351 and B.1.1.7 mutated regions.

The CDR3 covers 18 residues. The V gene end was trimmed by 5 bases and the J gene end by 0 bases; junction bases not matched to a gene: 10. Germline loops: CDR1 MNHEY, CDR2 SVGEGT. This sequence was found in an adult in good health. The chain recombines TRBV6-2 or TRBV6-3 with TRBJ2-3; 11 bases are shared with TRBD2. The sample in question was peripheral blood, obtained on day 0 of AZD1222 vaccination. The CDR3 sequence: CASSVPGTSGASTDTQYF. The CDR3 DNA is TGTGCCAGCAGTGTCCCCGGGACTAGCGGCGCGAGCACAGATACGCAGTATTTT.